This T cell receptor (beta chain) was documented in a study of T cell changes during pregnancy in multiple sclerosis. The method was immunoSEQ multiplex PCR; TCRdb's version includes in-frame clones alone and lacks a portion of them. The sample lists 78,000 or so clones; 90% to 95% were seen once. Looked up from germline, CDR1 is SGDLS and CDR2 is YYNGEE. The CDR3 loop spans 14 amino acids. V dropped 0 bases and J dropped 8 bases, with 11 bases sitting between them. Sequencing used peripheral blood, obtained before pregnancy. The chain uses TRBV9 and TRBJ1-4; D might be TRBD1 (5 bases). This clonotype was sampled from a female donor with multiple sclerosis, enrolled in a pregnancy study. CDR3 in DNA: TGTGCCAGCAGCGTAGGGCAGGGTAGAGAAAAACTGTTTTTT. It translates to CASSVGQGREKLFF.